This TCR beta chain comes out of a study of blood T cell repertoires in COVID-19. Study in general: Samples representing acute and convalescent COVID-19 were sourced from the United States, Italy and Spain. PBMCs, B-cell-depleted T cells, or T cells provided the cDNA or gDNA that made up the material.

Authors' processing steps: Estimates of nucleated cell counts were drawn from the amplification of reference gene primers. Profiled with immunoSEQ multiplex PCR; TCRdb holds only in-frame clones, not every one. The DNA was the basis for D and trimming; V, J and clone size are from that table. The sample lists more than 150,000 clones, approximately 80% occurring once. The receptor was derived from a man aged 70 or older who had recovered from COVID-19. The sample comprised peripheral blood.

In DNA, the CDR3 is TGTGCCAGCAGTTTTTTGGGACAGGGGATTCAGCCCCAGCATTTT. It encodes CASSFLGQGIQPQHF. This chain links TRBV28 with TRBJ1-5; the match to TRBD1 covers 10 bases. This CDR3 is built from 15 residues. Germline V lookup: CDR1 MDHEN, CDR2 SYDVKM. Trimming at V came to 3 bases and at J to 6 bases, leaving 5 bases not matched to a gene.